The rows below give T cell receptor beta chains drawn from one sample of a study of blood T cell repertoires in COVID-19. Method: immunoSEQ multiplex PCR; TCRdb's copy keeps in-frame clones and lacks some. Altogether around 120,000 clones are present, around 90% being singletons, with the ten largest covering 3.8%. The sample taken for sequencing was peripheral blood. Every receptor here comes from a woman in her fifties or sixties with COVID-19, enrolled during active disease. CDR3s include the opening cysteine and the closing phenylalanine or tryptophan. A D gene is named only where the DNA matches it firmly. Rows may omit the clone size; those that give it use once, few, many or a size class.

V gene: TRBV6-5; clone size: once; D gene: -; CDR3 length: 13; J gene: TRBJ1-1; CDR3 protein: CASSLREGTEAFF; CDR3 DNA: TGTGCCAGCAGCCTGAGGGAGGGCACTGAAGCTTTCTTT
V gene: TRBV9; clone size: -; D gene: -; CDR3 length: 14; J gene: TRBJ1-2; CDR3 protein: CASTPGGAYSGYTF; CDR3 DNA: TGTGCCAGCACCCCGGGCGGGGCCTACTCGGGCTACACCTTC
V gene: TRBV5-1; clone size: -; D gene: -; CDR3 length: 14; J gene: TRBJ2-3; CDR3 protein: CASSSGQLTDTQYF; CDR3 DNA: TGCGCCAGCAGCTCCGGACAACTCACAGATACGCAGTATTTT
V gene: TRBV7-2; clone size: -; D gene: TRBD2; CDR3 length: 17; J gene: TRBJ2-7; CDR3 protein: CASSPNSGLTAPYEQYF; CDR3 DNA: TGTGCCAGCAGCCCTAACTCGGGACTAACTGCTCCCTACGAGCAGTACTTC
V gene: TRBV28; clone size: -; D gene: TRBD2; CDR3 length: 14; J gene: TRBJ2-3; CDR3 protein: CASSPGLVGDTQYF; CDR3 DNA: TGTGCCAGCAGCCCAGGACTAGTTGGTGATACGCAGTATTTT
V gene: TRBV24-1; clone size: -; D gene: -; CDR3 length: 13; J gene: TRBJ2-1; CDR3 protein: CATSDPDRNEQFF; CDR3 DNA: TGTGCCACCAGTGATCCCGACAGGAATGAGCAGTTCTTC
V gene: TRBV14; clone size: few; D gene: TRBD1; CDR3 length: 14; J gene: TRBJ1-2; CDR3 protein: CASSRTGRRYGYTF; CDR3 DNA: TGTGCCAGCAGCCGGACAGGGCGAAGGTATGGCTACACCTTC
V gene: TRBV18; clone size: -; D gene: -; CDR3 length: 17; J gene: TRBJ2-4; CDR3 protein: CASSPIVGVLSKNIQYF; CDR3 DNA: TGTGCCAGCTCACCGATAGTTGGTGTTTTGTCCAAAAACATTCAGTACTTC
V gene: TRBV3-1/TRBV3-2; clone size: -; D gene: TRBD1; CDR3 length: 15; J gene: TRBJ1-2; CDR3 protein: CASSQEGTGLYGYTF; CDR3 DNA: TGTGCCAGCAGCCAAGAAGGGACAGGGCTTTATGGCTACACCTTC
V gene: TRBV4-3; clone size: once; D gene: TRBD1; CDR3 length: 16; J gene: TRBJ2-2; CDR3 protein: CASSLGTGQGTGELFF; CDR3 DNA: TGCGCCAGCAGCCTAGGAACCGGACAGGGGACCGGGGAGCTGTTTTTT
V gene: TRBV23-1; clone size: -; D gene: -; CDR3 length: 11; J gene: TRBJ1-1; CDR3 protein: CASSQAVEAFF; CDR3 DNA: TGCGCCAGCAGTCAGGCCGTAGAAGCTTTCTTT
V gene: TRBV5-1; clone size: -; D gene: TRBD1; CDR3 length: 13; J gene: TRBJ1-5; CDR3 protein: CASSSQGDQPQHF; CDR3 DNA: TGCGCCAGCAGCAGCCAGGGGGATCAGCCCCAGCATTTT
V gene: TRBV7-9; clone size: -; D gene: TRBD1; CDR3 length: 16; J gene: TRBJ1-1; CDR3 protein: CASSLDVGQGSIEAFF; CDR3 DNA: TGTGCCAGCAGCTTAGATGTGGGACAGGGTTCCATCGAAGCTTTCTTT
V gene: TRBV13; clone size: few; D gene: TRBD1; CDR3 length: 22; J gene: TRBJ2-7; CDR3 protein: CASSLDPYTSDRGALARYEQYF; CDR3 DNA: TGTGCCAGCAGCTTAGACCCCTATACTTCCGACAGGGGAGCCCTCGCTCGCTACGAGCAGTACTTC
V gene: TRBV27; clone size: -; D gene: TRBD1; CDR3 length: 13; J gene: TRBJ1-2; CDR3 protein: CASSGSRTGGYTF; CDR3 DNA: TGTGCCAGCAGTGGAAGTCGGACAGGGGGCTACACCTTC
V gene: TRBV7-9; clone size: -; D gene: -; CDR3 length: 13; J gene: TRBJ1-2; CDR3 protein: CASSSDGNYGYTF; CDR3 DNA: TGTGCCAGCAGCTCCGACGGGAACTATGGCTACACCTTC
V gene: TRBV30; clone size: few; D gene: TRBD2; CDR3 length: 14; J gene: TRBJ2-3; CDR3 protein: CAWRLSGTTDTQYF; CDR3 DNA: TGTGCCTGGAGGTTAAGCGGGACCACAGATACGCAGTATTTT
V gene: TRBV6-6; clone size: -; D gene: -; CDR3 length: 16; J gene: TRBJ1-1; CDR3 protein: CASSYTKKSPNTEAFF; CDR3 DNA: TGTGCCAGCAGTTACACCAAAAAGAGCCCGAACACTGAAGCTTTCTTT
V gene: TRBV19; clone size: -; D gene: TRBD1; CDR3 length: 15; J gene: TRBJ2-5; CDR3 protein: CASSINRGRVETQYF; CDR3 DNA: TGTGCCAGTAGTATAAACAGGGGGCGCGTAGAGACCCAGTACTTC
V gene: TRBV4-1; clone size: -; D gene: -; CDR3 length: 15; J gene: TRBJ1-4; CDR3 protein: CASSPQSVPDEKLFF; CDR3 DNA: TGCGCCAGCAGCCCGCAATCCGTACCGGATGAAAAACTGTTTTTT
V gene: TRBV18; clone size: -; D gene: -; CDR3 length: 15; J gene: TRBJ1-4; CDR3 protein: CASSWNGQSNEKLFF; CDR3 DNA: TGTGCCAGCTCTTGGAACGGACAGAGTAATGAAAAACTGTTTTTT
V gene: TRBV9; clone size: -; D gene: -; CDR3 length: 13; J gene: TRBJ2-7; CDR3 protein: CASSAHQGNEQYF; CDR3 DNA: TGTGCCAGCAGCGCGCACCAGGGGAACGAGCAGTACTTC
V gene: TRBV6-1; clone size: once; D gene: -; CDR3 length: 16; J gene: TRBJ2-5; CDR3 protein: CASSEGVGGGQETQYF; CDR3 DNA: TGTGCCAGCAGTGAAGGGGTAGGGGGTGGGCAAGAGACCCAGTACTTC
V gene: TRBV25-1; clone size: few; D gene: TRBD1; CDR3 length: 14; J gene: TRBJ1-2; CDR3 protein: CASQTDRGLYGYTF; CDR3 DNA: TGTGCCAGCCAGACGGACAGGGGTCTATATGGCTACACCTTC
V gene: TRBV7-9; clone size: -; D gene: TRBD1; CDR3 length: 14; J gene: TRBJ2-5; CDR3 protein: CASSATGGAETQYF; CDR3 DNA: TGTGCCAGCAGCGCCACAGGGGGAGCCGAGACCCAGTACTTC
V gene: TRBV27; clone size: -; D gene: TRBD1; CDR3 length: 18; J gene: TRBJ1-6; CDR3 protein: CASRAWSRGQPYNSPLHF; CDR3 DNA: TGTGCCAGCAGAGCCTGGTCGAGGGGACAGCCTTATAATTCACCCCTCCACTTT
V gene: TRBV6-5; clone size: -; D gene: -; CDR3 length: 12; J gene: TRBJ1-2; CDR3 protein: CASSTGNYGYTF; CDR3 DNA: TGTGCCAGCAGTACAGGGAACTATGGCTACACCTTC
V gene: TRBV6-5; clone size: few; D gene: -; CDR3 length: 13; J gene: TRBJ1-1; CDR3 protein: CASNRGENTEAFF; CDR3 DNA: TGTGCCAGCAACCGGGGGGAGAACACTGAAGCTTTCTTT
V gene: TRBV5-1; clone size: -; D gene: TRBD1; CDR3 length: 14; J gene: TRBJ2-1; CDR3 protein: CASSLGAGGNEQFF; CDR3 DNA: TGCGCCAGCAGCTTGGGGGCAGGGGGCAATGAGCAGTTCTTC
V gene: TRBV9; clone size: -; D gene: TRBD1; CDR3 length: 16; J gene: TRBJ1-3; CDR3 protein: CASSVDPGQSGNTIYF; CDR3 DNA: TGTGCCAGCAGCGTAGACCCGGGACAGTCTGGAAACACCATATATTTT
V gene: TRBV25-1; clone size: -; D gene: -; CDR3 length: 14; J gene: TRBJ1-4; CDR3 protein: CASSAGFTGEKLFF; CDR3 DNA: TGTGCCAGCAGTGCGGGGTTTACGGGTGAAAAACTGTTTTTT
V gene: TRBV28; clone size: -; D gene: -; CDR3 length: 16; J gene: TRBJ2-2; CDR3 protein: CASSLRGRGGPGELFF; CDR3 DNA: TGTGCCAGCAGTTTAAGGGGGAGGGGAGGGCCCGGGGAGCTGTTTTTT
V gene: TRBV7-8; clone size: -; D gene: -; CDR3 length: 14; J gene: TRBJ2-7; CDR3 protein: CASSIRLPSYEQYF; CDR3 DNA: TGTGCCAGCAGCATCAGACTCCCCTCCTACGAGCAGTACTTC
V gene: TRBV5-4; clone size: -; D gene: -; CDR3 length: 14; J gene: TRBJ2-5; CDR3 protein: CASSSQSGKETQYF; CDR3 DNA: TGTGCCAGCAGTTCACAGTCCGGGAAGGAGACCCAGTACTTC
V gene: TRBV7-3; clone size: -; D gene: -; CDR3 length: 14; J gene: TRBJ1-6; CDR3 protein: CASRSRASNSPLHF; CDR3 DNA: TGTGCCAGCAGATCCAGGGCGAGCAATTCACCCCTCCACTTT
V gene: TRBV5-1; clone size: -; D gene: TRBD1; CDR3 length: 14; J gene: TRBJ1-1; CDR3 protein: CASSLEARDSEAFF; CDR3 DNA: TGCGCCAGCAGCTTGGAGGCCCGGGACAGTGAAGCTTTCTTT
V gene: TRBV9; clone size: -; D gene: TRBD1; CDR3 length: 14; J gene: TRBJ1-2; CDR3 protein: CASSAGQGVYGYTF; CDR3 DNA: TGTGCCAGCAGCGCGGGACAGGGAGTCTATGGCTACACCTTC
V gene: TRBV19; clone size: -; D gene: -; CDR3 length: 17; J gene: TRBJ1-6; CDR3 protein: CASSLPSGGADNSPLHF; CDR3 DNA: TGTGCCAGTAGTCTTCCGTCGGGGGGGGCCGATAATTCACCCCTCCACTTT
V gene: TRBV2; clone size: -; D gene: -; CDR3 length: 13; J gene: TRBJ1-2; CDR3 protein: CASSDWRDYGYTF; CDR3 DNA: TGTGCCAGCAGTGATTGGAGGGACTATGGCTACACCTTC
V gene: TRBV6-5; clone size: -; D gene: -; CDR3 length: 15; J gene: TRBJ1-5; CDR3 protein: CASSTGSWGGQPQHF; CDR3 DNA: TGTGCCAGCAGTACCGGGTCTTGGGGAGGCCAGCCCCAGCATTTT
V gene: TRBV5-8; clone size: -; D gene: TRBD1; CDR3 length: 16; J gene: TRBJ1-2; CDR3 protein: CASSLWTGYFDYGYTF; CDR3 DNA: TGTGCCAGCAGCTTGTGGACAGGGTACTTCGACTATGGCTACACCTTC
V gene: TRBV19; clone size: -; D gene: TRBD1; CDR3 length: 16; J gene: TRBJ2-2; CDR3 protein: CASSLGGTGLTGELFF; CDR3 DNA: TGTGCCAGTAGTTTGGGCGGGACAGGACTCACCGGGGAGCTGTTTTTT
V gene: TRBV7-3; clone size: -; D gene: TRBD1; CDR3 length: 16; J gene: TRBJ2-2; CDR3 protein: CASSPRQGARTGELFF; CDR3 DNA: TGTGCCAGCAGCCCCAGACAGGGGGCGCGCACCGGGGAGCTGTTTTTT
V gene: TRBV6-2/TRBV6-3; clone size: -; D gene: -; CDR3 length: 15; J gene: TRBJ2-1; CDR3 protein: CASSYSGRAAPRQFF; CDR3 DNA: TGTGCCAGCAGTTACTCCGGCAGGGCGGCCCCGAGACAGTTCTTC
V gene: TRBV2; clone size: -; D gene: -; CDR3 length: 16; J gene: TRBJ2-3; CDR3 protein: CASSENDRWGTDTQYF; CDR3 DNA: TGTGCCAGCAGTGAAAATGACAGGTGGGGCACAGATACGCAGTATTTT
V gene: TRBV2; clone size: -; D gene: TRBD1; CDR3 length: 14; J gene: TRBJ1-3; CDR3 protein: CASSLRDREDTIYF; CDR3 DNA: TGTGCCAGCAGTCTCCGGGACAGAGAGGACACCATATATTTT
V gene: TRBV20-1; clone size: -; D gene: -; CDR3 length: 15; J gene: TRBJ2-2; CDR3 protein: CSASYVGANTGELFF; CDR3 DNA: TGCAGTGCTAGTTATGTGGGAGCCAACACCGGGGAGCTGTTTTTT
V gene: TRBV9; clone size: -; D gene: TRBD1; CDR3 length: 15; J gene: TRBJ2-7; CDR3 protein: CASSGGTGEFHEQYF; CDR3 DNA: TGTGCCAGCAGCGGGGGGACAGGGGAGTTCCACGAGCAGTACTTC
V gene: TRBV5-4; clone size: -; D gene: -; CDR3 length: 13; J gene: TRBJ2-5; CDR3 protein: CASSRGLTETQYF; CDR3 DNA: TGTGCCAGCAGCCGAGGGTTAACGGAGACCCAGTACTTC
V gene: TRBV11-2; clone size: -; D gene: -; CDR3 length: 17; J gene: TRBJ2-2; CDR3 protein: CASSLPAVPSNTGELFF; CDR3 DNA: TGTGCCAGCAGCTTACCTGCAGTACCTTCGAACACCGGGGAGCTGTTTTTT
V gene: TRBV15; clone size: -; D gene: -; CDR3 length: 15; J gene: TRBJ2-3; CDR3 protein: CATSGRGIRTDTQYF; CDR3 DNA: TGTGCCACCTCCGGAAGGGGGATTCGGACAGATACGCAGTATTTT
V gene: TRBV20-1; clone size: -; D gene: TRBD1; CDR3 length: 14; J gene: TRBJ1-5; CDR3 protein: CSASRTGWKQPQHF; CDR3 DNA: TGCAGTGCTAGTAGGACAGGGTGGAAACAGCCCCAGCATTTT
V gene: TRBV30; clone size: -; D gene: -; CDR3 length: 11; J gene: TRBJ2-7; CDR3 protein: CAWSLGVEQYF; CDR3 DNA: TGTGCCTGGAGTCTAGGAGTCGAGCAGTACTTC
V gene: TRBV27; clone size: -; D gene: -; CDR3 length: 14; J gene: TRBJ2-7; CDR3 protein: CASSPRGASYEQYF; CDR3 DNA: TGTGCCAGCAGTCCACGGGGGGCGTCCTACGAGCAGTACTTC
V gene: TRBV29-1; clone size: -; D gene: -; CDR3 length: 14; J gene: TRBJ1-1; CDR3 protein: CSVVRGTLGTEAFF; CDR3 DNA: TGCAGCGTTGTAAGGGGGACCCTGGGAACTGAAGCTTTCTTT
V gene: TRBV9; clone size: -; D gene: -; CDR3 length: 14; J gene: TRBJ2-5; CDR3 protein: CASGPHTTGETQYF; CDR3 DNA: TGTGCCAGCGGCCCCCACACGACGGGGGAGACCCAGTACTTC
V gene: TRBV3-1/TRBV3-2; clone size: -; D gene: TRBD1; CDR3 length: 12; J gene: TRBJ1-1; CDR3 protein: CASSRTGVEAFF; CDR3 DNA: TGTGCCAGCAGCCGGACAGGGGTTGAAGCTTTCTTT
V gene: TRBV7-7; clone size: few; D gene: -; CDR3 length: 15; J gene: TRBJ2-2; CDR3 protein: CASSASGTGGRELFF; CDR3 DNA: TGTGCCAGCAGCGCTAGTGGAACAGGTGGCAGGGAGCTGTTTTTT
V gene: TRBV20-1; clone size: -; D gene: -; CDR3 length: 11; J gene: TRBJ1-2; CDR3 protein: CSASNSYGYTF; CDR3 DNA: TGCAGTGCTAGCAATAGCTATGGCTACACCTTC